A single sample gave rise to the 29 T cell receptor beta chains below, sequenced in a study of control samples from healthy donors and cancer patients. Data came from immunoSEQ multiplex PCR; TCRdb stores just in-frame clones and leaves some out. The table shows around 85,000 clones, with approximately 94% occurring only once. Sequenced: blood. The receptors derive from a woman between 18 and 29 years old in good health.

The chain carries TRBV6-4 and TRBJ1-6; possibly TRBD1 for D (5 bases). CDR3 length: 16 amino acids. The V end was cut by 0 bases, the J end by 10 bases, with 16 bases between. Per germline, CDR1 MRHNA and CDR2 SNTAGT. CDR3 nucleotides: TGTGCCAGCAGTGACTCCGGTGGGGTAGGGACCTCACCCCTCCACTTT. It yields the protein CASSDSGGVGTSPLHF.

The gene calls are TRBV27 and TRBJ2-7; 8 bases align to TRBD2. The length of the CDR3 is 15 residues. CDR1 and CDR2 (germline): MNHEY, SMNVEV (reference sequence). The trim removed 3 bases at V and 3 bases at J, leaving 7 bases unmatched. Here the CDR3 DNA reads TGTGCCAGCAGTTTTGGACTAGCTAAATTCTACGAGCAGTACTTC. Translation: CASSFGLAKFYEQYF.

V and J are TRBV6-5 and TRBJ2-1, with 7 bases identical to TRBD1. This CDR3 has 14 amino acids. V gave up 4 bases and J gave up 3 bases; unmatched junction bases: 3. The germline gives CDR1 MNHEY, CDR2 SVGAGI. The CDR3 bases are TGTGCCAGCAGTTCCGGGGACAGCTACAATGAGCAGTTCTTC. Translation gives CASSSGDSYNEQFF.

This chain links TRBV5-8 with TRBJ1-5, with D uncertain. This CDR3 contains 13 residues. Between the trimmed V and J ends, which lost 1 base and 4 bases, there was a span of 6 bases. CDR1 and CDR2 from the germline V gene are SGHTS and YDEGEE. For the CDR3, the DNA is TGTGCCAGCAGCTTGAGTGATAATCAGCCCCAGCATTTT. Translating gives CASSLSDNQPQHF.

DNA of the CDR3: TGTGCCAGCAGCGTTGGGGTCCGTCAGCCCCAGCATTTT. Amino acid sequence: CASSVGVRQPQHF. This chain connects TRBV9 to TRBJ1-5; D ambiguous. Germline CDR1 SGDLS, CDR2 YYNGEE. CDR3 length equals 13 residues. The V gene lost 2 bases and the J gene lost 6 bases, with 9 bases spanning the gap.

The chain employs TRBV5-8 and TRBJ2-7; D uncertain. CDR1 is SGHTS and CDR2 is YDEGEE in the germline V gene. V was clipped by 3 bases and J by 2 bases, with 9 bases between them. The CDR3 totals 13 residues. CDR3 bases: TGTGCCAGCAGCTCCATCTGGACCTACGAGCAGTACTTC. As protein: CASSSIWTYEQYF. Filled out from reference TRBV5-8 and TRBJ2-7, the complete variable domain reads EAGVTQSPTHLIKTRGQQATLRCSPISGHTSVYWYQQALGLGLQFLLWYDEGEERNRGNFPPRFSGRQFPNYSSELNVNALELEDSALYLCASSSIWTYEQYFGPGTRLTVT.

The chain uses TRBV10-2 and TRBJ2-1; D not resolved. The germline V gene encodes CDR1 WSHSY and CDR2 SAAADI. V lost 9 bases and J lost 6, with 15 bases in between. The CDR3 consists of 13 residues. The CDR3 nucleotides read TGCGCCAGTAACCCCAATACCGCCAATGAGCAGTTCTTC. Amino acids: CASNPNTANEQFF.

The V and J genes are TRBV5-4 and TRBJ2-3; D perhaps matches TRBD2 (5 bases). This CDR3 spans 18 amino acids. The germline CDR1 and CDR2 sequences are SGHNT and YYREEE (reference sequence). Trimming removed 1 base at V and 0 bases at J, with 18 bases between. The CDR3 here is CASSLSRSEGGSTDTQYF. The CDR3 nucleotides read TGTGCCAGCAGCTTGAGTCGTAGCGAGGGTGGCAGCACAGATACGCAGTATTTT.

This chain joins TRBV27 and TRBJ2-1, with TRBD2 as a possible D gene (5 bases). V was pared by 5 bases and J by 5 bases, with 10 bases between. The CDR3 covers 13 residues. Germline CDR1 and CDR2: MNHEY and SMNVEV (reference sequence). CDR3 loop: CASSVLVDNEQFF. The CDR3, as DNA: TGTGCCAGCAGTGTACTAGTCGACAATGAGCAGTTCTTC.

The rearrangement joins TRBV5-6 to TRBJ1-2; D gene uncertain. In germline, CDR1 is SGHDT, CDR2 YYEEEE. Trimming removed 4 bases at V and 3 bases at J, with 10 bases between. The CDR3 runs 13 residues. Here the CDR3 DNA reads TGTGCCAGCAGCAGACATAAGGACTATGGCTACACCTTC. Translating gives CASSRHKDYGYTF.

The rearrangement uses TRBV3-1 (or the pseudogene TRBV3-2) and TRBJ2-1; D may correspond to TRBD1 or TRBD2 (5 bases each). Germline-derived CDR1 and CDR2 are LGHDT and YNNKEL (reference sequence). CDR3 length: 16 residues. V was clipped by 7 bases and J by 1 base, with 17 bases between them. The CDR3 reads CASTPAGARSYNEQFF. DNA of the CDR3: TGTGCCAGCACCCCCGCCGGGGCCCGGTCCTACAATGAGCAGTTCTTC.

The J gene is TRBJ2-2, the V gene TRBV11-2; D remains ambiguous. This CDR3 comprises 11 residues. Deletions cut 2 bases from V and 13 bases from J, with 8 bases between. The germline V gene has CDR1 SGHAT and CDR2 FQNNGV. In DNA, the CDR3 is TGTGCCAGCAGCTTATCCAGGCGGCTGTTTTTT. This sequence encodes CASSLSRRLFF.

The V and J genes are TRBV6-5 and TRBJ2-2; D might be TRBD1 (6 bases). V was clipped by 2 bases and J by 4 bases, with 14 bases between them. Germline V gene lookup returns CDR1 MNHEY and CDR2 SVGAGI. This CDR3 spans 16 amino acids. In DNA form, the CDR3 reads TGTGCCAGCAGTTACCTGGGGGCAGGAGTCACCGGGGAGCTGTTTTTT. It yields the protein CASSYLGAGVTGELFF.

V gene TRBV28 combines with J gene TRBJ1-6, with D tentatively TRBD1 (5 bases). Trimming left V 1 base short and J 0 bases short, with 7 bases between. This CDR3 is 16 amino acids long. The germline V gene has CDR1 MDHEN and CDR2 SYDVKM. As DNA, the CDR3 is TGTGCCAGCAGTTTATACAGGAGCTCCTATAATTCACCCCTCCACTTT. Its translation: CASSLYRSSYNSPLHF. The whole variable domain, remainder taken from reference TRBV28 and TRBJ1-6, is DVKVTQSSRYLVKRTGEKVFLECVQDMDHENMFWYRQDPGLGLRLIYFSYDVKMKEKGDIPEGYSVSREKKERFSLILESASTNQTSMYLCASSLYRSSYNSPLHFGNGTRLTVT.

DNA for the CDR3: TGTGCCAGCAGTTTATCCGACAGGGACTACGAGCAGTACTTC. Its protein is CASSLSDRDYEQYF. The chain is built from TRBV27 and TRBJ2-7, with 7 bases matching TRBD1. J was trimmed by 3 bases and V by 0 bases; bases with no gene match: 2. The CDR3 spans 14 residues. Looked up from germline, CDR1 is MNHEY and CDR2 is SMNVEV (reference sequence).

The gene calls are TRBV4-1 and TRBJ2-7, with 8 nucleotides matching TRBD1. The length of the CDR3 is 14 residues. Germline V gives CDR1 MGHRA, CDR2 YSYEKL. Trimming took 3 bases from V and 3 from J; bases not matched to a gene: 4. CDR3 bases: TGCGCCAGCAGCCATCCACAGGGGGACTACGAGCAGTACTTC. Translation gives CASSHPQGDYEQYF.

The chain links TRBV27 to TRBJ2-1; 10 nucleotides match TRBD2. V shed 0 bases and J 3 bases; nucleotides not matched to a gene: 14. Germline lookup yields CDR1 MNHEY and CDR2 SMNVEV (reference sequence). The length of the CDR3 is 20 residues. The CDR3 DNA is TGTGCCAGCAGTTTATCGGCCGGACTAGCGGATCCCCAGCGCTACAATGAGCAGTTCTTC. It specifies CASSLSAGLADPQRYNEQFF.

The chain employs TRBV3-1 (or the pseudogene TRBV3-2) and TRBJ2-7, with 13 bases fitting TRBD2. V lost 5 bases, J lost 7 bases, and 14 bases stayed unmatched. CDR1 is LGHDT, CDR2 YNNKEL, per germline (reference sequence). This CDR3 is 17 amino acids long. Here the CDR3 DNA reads TGTGCCAGCAGCACGACTAGCGGGGGGCGACTACGAGAGGAGCAGTACTTC. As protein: CASSTTSGGRLREEQYF.

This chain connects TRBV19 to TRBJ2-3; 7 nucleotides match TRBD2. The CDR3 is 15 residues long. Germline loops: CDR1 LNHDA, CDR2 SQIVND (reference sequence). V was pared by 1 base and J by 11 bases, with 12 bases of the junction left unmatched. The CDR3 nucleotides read TGTGCCAGTAGTATAGCCTCCTTTGGCGGGAGCATGCAGTATTTT. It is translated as CASSIASFGGSMQYF.

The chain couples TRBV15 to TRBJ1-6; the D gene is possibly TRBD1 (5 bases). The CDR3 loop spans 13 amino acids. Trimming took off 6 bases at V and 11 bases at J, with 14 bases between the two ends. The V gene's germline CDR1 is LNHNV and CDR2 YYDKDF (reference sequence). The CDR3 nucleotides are TGTGCCACCAGTCGAAGGCCGGACACACCCCTCCACTTT. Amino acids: CATSRRPDTPLHF.

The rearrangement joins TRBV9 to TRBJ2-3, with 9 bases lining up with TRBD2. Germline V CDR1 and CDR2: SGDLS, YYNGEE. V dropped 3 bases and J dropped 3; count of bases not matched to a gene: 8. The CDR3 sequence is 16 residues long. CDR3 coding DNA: TGTGCCAGCAGCGGGAATGCGGGGGGGAGGACAGATACGCAGTATTTT. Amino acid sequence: CASSGNAGGRTDTQYF.

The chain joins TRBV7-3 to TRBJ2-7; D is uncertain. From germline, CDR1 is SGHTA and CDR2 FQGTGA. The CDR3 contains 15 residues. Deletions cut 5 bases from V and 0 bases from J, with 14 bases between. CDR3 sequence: CASSPGRASSYEQYF. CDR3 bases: TGTGCCAGCAGCCCAGGACGGGCTAGCTCCTACGAGCAGTACTTC. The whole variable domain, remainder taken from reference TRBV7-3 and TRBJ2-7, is GAGVSQTPSNKVTEKGKYVELRCDPISGHTALYWYRQSLGQGPEFLIYFQGTGAADDSGLPNDRFFAVRPEGSVSTLKIQRTERGDSAVYLCASSPGRASSYEQYFGPGTRLTVT.

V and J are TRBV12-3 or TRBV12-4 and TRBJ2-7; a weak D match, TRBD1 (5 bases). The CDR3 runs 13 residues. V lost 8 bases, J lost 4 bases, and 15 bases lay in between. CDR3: CASCLGVGYEQYF. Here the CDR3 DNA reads TGTGCCAGCTGCCTAGGGGTGGGGTACGAGCAGTACTTC.

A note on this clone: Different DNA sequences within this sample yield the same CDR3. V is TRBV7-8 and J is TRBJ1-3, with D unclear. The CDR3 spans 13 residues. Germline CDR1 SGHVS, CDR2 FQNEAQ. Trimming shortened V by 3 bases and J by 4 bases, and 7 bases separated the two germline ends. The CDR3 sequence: CASSLALGNTIYF. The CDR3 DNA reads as TGTGCCAGCAGCTTGGCGCTAGGAAACACCATATATTTT.

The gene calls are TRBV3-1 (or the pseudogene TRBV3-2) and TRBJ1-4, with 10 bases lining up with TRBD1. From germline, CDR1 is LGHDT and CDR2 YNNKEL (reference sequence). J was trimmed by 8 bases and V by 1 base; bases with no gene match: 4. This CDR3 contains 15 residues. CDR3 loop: CASSQVTGGEEKLFF. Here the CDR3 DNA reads TGTGCCAGCAGCCAAGTGACAGGGGGCGAGGAAAAACTGTTTTTT.

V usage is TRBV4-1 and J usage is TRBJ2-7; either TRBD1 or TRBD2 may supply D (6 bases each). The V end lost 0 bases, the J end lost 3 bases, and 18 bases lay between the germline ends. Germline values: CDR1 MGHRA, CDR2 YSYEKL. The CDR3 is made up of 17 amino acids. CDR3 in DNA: TGCGCCAGCAGCCAAGAACATGTTGGGGGGCCCCTCTACGAGCAGTACTTC. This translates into CASSQEHVGGPLYEQYF.

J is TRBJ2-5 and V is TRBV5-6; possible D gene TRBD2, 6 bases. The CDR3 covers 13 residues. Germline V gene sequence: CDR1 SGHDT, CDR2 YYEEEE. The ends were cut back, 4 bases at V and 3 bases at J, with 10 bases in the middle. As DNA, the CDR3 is TGTGCCAGCAGCCCTGGGGGGAAAGAGACCCAGTACTTC. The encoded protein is CASSPGGKETQYF.

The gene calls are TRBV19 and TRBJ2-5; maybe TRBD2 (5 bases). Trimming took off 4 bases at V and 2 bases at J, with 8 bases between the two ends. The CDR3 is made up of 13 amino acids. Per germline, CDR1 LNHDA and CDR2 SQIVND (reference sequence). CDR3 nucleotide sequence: TGTGCCAGTAGTAACCTAGCACAAGAGACCCAGTACTTC. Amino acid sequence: CASSNLAQETQYF.

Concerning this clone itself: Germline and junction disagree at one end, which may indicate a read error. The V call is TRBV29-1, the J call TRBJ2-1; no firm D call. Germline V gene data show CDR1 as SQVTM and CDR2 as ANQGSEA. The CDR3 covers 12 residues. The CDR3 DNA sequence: TGCAGCGTTGACGACATGACCTCCGGTATGGTCTTC. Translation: CSVDDMTSGMVF.